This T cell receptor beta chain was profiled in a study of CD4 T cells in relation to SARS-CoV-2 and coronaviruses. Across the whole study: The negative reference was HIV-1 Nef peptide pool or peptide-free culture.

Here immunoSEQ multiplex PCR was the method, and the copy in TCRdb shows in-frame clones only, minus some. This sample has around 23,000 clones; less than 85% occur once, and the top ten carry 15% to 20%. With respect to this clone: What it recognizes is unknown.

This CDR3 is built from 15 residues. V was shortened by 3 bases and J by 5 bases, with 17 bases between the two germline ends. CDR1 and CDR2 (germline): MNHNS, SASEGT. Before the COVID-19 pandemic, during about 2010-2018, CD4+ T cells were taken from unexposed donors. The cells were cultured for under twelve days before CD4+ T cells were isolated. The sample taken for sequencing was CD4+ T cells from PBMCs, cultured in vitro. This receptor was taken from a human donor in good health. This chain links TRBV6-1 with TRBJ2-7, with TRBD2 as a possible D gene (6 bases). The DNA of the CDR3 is TGTGCCAGCAGTGATGGAGGGCCCGCCGCGGACGAGCAGTACTTC. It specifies CASSDGGPAADEQYF.